The sequence of this TCR beta chain was determined in a study of blood T cell repertoires in COVID-19. Original processing notes: Estimation of nucleated cell counts was performed using reference gene primer amplification. Data came from immunoSEQ multiplex PCR; TCRdb stores just in-frame clones and leaves some out. D and trimming come from the DNA, and the V and J calls and clone size come from that table. The repertoire has roughly 290,000 clones, 80% to 90% of them found once; the top ten carry around 2.1%. CDR3 length: 14 residues. Trimming removed 8 bases from V and 1 base from J; junction bases left unmatched: 5. Germline-derived CDR1 and CDR2 are SNHLY and FYNNEI.

The sequenced sample was PBMCs or T cells enriched from blood (not recorded which). This TCR was recovered from a man under 40 who had recovered from COVID-19. The rearrangement links TRBV2 to TRBJ2-3; 8 bases are shared with TRBD2. The CDR3 DNA reads TGTGCCAGCTCAACGGGGGGGGGCACAGATACGCAGTATTTT. The encoded protein is CASSTGGGTDTQYF. Drawing the rest from reference TRBV2 and TRBJ2-3, the complete variable domain is EPEVTQTPSHQVTQMGQEVILRCVPISNHLYFYWYRQILGQKVEFLVSFYNNEISEKSEIFDDQFSVERPDGSNFTLKIRSTKLEDSAMYFCASSTGGGTDTQYFGPGTRLTVL.